These 14 T cell receptor beta chains came from one sample sequenced in a study of PD-1 blockade in classical Hodgkin lymphoma. Every one of the patients relapsed after autologous stem cell transplantation (brentuximab vedotin exposure was variable). Using immunoSEQ multiplex PCR, the repertoire was profiled, and TCRdb retains in-frame clones only, with some absent. The sample holds 40,000 to 45,000 clones; more than 70% are singletons and the top ten take under 15%. The sequencing here drew on peripheral blood mononuclear cells (PBMCs), taken at baseline. These receptors originate from a human donor with classical Hodgkin lymphoma.

The V gene is TRBV7-9, the J gene TRBJ2-7, with 8 bases aligning to TRBD1. CDR3 length: 15 amino acids. The V gene end was trimmed by 5 bases and the J gene end by 0 bases; junction bases not matched to a gene: 6. Germline CDR1 reads SEHNR; CDR2 reads FQNEAQ (reference sequence). CDR3 sequence: CASSRHRGASYEQYF. The DNA of the CDR3 is TGTGCCAGCAGCCGACACAGGGGGGCCTCCTACGAGCAGTACTTC.

V gene TRBV7-9 combines with J gene TRBJ2-3; 9 positions match TRBD1. CDR3 length: 14 residues. V dropped 4 bases and J dropped 3; count of bases not matched to a gene: 2. The germline gives CDR1 SEHNR, CDR2 FQNEAQ (reference sequence). The DNA for the CDR3 is TGTGCCAGCAGCTACGGACAGGGGACAGATACGCAGTATTTT. Amino acids: CASSYGQGTDTQYF. The variable domain in full, with the rest retrieved from reference TRBV7-9 and TRBJ2-3, is DTGVSQNPRHKITKRGQNVTFRCDPISEHNRLYWYRQTLGQGPEFLTYFQNEAQLEKSRLLSDRFSAERPKGSFSTLEIQRTEQGDSAMYLCASSYGQGTDTQYFGPGTRLTVL.

This chain joins TRBV2 and TRBJ2-2; 10 bases are a match to TRBD2. J lost 3 bases, V lost 6 bases, and 4 bases had no gene match. The CDR3 runs 15 residues. Germline CDR1 and CDR2: SNHLY and FYNNEI. Here the CDR3 DNA reads TGTGCCAGCAGACCTAGCGGGGGATACACCGGGGAGCTGTTTTTT. This encodes CASRPSGGYTGELFF. The full variable domain, with the rest looked up from reference TRBV2 and TRBJ2-2, is EPEVTQTPSHQVTQMGQEVILRCVPISNHLYFYWYRQILGQKVEFLVSFYNNEISEKSEIFDDQFSVERPDGSNFTLKIRSTKLEDSAMYFCASRPSGGYTGELFFGEGSRLTVL.

The chain employs TRBV7-8 and TRBJ2-7, with TRBD2 matching over 7 bases. The CDR3 is 13 residues long. Germline CDR1 is SGHVS and CDR2 is FQNEAQ. Trimming cost V 6 bases and J 3 bases; bases outside gene matches: 5. As DNA, the CDR3 is TGTGCCAGCAGTACAGCGGGGAACTACGAGCAGTACTTC. Residues: CASSTAGNYEQYF.

The V call is TRBV5-6, the J call TRBJ2-7, with 8 bases aligning to TRBD1. The CDR3 runs to 17 residues. CDR1 and CDR2 from the germline V gene are SGHDT and YYEEEE. V was pared by 4 bases and J by 2 bases, with 14 bases of the junction left unmatched. The CDR3 DNA is TGTGCCAGCAGCCTAACCCCTGGGACAGGCATAGCCTACGAGCAGTACTTC. Encoded protein: CASSLTPGTGIAYEQYF.

V is TRBV19 and J is TRBJ1-5; 7 nucleotides match TRBD1. The CDR3 length is 15 residues. The germline V gene has CDR1 LNHDA and CDR2 SQIVND (reference sequence). V lost 9 bases and J lost 5; bases outside the gene matches: 13. CDR3 sequence (DNA): TGTGCCAGCAGTCCCCCCAGGGGGGAGCATCAGCCCCAGCATTTT. Residues: CASSPPRGEHQPQHF.

The rearrangement uses TRBV5-1 and TRBJ2-3; 9 positions agree with TRBD2. The germline V gene has CDR1 SGHRS and CDR2 YFSETQ. This CDR3 comprises 16 residues. Trimming removed 0 bases from V and 4 bases from J; junction bases left unmatched: 6. The DNA of the CDR3 is TGCGCCAGCAGCTTGGGTGGAGCGGGGGGTTCAGATACGCAGTATTTT. Amino acids: CASSLGGAGGSDTQYF.

The chain recombines TRBV6-1 with TRBJ1-2, with D tentatively TRBD1 (5 bases). The germline V gene encodes CDR1 MNHNS and CDR2 SASEGT. There are 12 residues in the CDR3. The V gene lost 5 bases and the J gene lost 8 bases, with 12 bases spanning the gap. The CDR3 reads CASSSTDLGYTF. CDR3 DNA sequence: TGTGCCAGCAGTTCGACAGACTTGGGCTACACCTTC.

The V call is TRBV9, the J call TRBJ2-5; 8 bases map to TRBD1. Trimming cost V 2 bases and J 2 bases; bases outside gene matches: 8. This CDR3 is 16 amino acids long. Germline V gene data show CDR1 as SGDLS and CDR2 as YYNGEE. The CDR3, as DNA: TGTGCCAGCAGCGTCTGGGGCCGGACAGGGCAAGAGACCCAGTACTTC. Translated, it gives CASSVWGRTGQETQYF.

The chain combines TRBV11-3 with TRBJ2-7; TRBD2 matches 7 bases. Germline values: CDR1 SGHNT, CDR2 YENEEA. J lost 0 bases, V lost 5 bases, and 4 bases had no gene match. This CDR3 has 14 amino acids. The CDR3 DNA follows: TGTGCCAGCAGCCCGCGGGGGAACTCCTACGAGCAGTACTTC. Translating it yields CASSPRGNSYEQYF.

This chain uses TRBV6-1 with TRBJ2-7, with 7 bases identical to TRBD2. The germline V gene encodes CDR1 MNHNS and CDR2 SASEGT. CDR3 length: 12 residues. The ends lost 8 bases at V and 7 bases at J; junction bases unmatched: 8. CDR3 in DNA: TGTGCCAGCTTGGGCACGGGGGGTGAGCAGTACTTC. This codes for CASLGTGGEQYF.

In its sample, this clone was seen a few times. The V gene is TRBV5-6, the J gene TRBJ1-6; TRBD1 matches 9 bases. The trim removed 2 bases at V and 9 bases at J, leaving 6 bases unmatched. The CDR3 runs 15 residues. Germline loops: CDR1 SGHDT, CDR2 YYEEEE. The CDR3 coding sequence is TGTGCCAGCAGCTTTTGGGACAGGGCGGGTTCACCCCTCCACTTT. This codes for CASSFWDRAGSPLHF. Based on the CDR3 plus reference TRBV5-6 and TRBJ1-6, the full variable domain is DAGVTQSPTHLIKTRGQQVTLRCSPKSGHDTVSWYQQALGQGPQFIFQYYEEEERQRGNFPDRFSGHQFPNYSSELNVNALLLGDSALYLCASSFWDRAGSPLHFGNGTRLTVT.

The V call is TRBV7-9, the J call TRBJ2-5, with D perhaps matching TRBD1 (6 bases). V lost 5 bases and J 0 bases, leaving 22 bases between the germline ends. This CDR3 spans 18 amino acids. Looked up from germline, CDR1 is SEHNR and CDR2 is FQNEAQ (reference sequence). The CDR3 region has the DNA TGTGCCAGCAGCGAAACAGGGCACAGCCCATGGTACCAAGAGACCCAGTACTTC. This gives the protein CASSETGHSPWYQETQYF.

This clone is medium-sized (0.01 to 0.1%) within its sample. The rearrangement uses TRBV10-3 and TRBJ1-2; D may be TRBD1 (5 bases). V was clipped by 4 bases and J by 3 bases, with 12 bases between them. The CDR3 sequence is 14 residues long. CDR1 ENHRY and CDR2 SYGVKD come from the germline V gene. CDR3 loop: CAISGAGPYYGYTF. The CDR3 DNA reads TGTGCCATCAGTGGGGCAGGGCCCTACTATGGCTACACCTTC.